These T cell receptor beta chains were read from a single sample in a study of blood T cells in healthy people across ages. MiXCR was run by TCRdb on the 5' RACE reads, yielding one entry per CDR3 protein. This sample carries about 670,000 distinct CDR3 sequences, around two fifths of them seen once, and the ten largest clones take about 32%. Sequencing used blood. The receptors shown here come from a man aged 80 or over in good health. CDR3s include the opening cysteine and the closing phenylalanine or tryptophan. D genes are given only for firm matches. Size tells how often a clone was seen (once, few, many) or the class of an expanded clone, and some rows leave it out.

d_gene	v_gene	abundance	j_gene	CDR3nt	CDR3aa
TRBD2	TRBV12-3/TRBV12-4	.	TRBJ2-7	TGTGCCAGCAGTTTAAGAGGTGGCGGGAGGATCGACGAGCAGTACTTC	CASSLRGGGRIDEQYF
.	TRBV2	few	TRBJ2-7	TGTGCCAGCAGTGGACGGGCGGGCGCCTCGTACGAGCAGTACTTC	CASSGRAGASYEQYF
TRBD1	TRBV12-3/TRBV12-4	few	TRBJ2-1	TGTGCCAGCACAGCTCGTTGGACAGGGGCAAACAATGAGCAGTTCTTC	CASTARWTGANNEQFF
TRBD2	TRBV3-1	few	TRBJ2-1	TGTGCCAGCAGCAATGGGGCTAGCGGAGAGAATGAGCAGTTCTTC	CASSNGASGENEQFF
.	TRBV4-2	few	TRBJ2-5	TGTGCCAGCAGCGGGCGAGGGGGGTCCCAAGAGACCCAGTACTTC	CASSGRGGSQETQYF
TRBD1	TRBV9	.	TRBJ1-2	TGTGCCAGCAGCGTCCGACGGACAGGGAACTATGGCTACACCTTC	CASSVRRTGNYGYTF
TRBD1	TRBV29-1	.	TRBJ2-3	TGCCGCGTCCCTACTCCGGGACAGGGAAGCGATACGCAGTATTTT	CRVPTPGQGSDTQYF
.	TRBV5-6	.	TRBJ2-1	TGTGCCAGCGAAGGGACACCGCCCAATGAGCAGTTCTTC	CASEGTPPNEQFF
TRBD2	TRBV19	.	TRBJ2-7	TGTGCCAGTAGTATAGACCGGGGGGGCGTCTCCTACAATGAGCAGTACTTC	CASSIDRGGVSYNEQYF
.	TRBV5-1	many	TRBJ2-1	TGCGCCAGCAGCTTGTTTCGGACCAATGAGCAGTTCTTC	CASSLFRTNEQFF
TRBD1	TRBV11-2	.	TRBJ2-7	TGTGCCAGCAGCCGCACAGGGGCAGCCGTAATGTACGAGCAGTACTTC	CASSRTGAAVMYEQYF
.	TRBV30	.	TRBJ2-3	TGTGCCTGGAGTGTACGGAACAGGGACACGCAGTATTTT	CAWSVRNRDTQYF
TRBD1	TRBV5-6	once	TRBJ2-3	TGTGCCAGCAGCCGAAGGACAGGGGGTTCAGATACGCAGTATTTT	CASSRRTGGSDTQYF